Below are 30 T cell receptor beta chains sequenced from a single sample in a study of beta chain features in type 1 diabetes. The whole isolated RNA underwent reverse transcription, so sequencing captured expressed TCRB transcripts. Only in-frame clones appear in the TCRdb table, and some are missing; sequencing was by immunoSEQ multiplex PCR. Altogether 310,000 or so clones are present, approximately 8.2% being singletons, with the ten largest covering 0.44%. The sample consisted of central memory CD4+ T cells from blood. These TCRs come from a woman between 18 and 29 years old in good health.

V and J are TRBV7-8 and TRBJ2-5; the match to TRBD2 covers 13 bases. CDR1 and CDR2 (germline): SGHVS, FQNEAQ. The V segment lost 5 bases and the J segment 5 bases; nucleotides outside the gene matches: 14. The CDR3 covers 18 residues. The CDR3 here is CASSRGALAGGPRETQYF. Written as DNA, the CDR3 is TGTGCCAGCAGCCGAGGGGCACTAGCGGGAGGGCCTCGGGAGACCCAGTACTTC.

In its sample, this clone was seen a few times. The chain links TRBV19 to TRBJ2-2, with D uncertain. In germline, CDR1 is LNHDA, CDR2 SQIVND (reference sequence). V was clipped by 11 bases and J by 1 base, with 20 bases between them. The CDR3 loop spans 16 amino acids. CDR3 DNA sequence: TGTGCCTCCTTTCCGGCGGCGAGGAAGAACACCGGGGAGCTGTTTTTT. It encodes CASFPAARKNTGELFF.

This clone was seen a few times. This chain uses TRBV6-6 with TRBJ1-5; a weak D match, TRBD1 (6 bases). V was pared by 4 bases and J by 1 base, with 14 bases between. Germline CDR1 reads MNHNY; CDR2 reads SVGAGI (reference sequence). The CDR3 covers 16 residues. CDR3 DNA: TGTGCCAGCAGTTTAGCAGGGGCGATGAGCAATCAGCCCCAGCATTTT. This sequence encodes CASSLAGAMSNQPQHF.

This clone has just a few counts. The V and J genes are TRBV9 and TRBJ2-5; 8 bases match TRBD1. The CDR3 has 14 amino acids. Trimming took 3 bases from V and 4 from J; bases not matched to a gene: 5. Germline CDR1 reads SGDLS; CDR2 reads YYNGEE. The CDR3 here is CASSAGQGRETQYF. CDR3 sequence (DNA): TGTGCCAGCAGCGCAGGACAGGGTCGAGAGACCCAGTACTTC.

The V call is TRBV5-1, the J call TRBJ2-1; D gene uncertain. The CDR3 extends over 14 amino acids. Trimming removed 0 bases from V and 7 bases from J, with 11 bases in between. Germline-derived CDR1 and CDR2 are SGHRS and YFSETQ. For the CDR3, the DNA is TGCGCCAGCAGCTTGGTTTCTCTTGAGAATGAGCAGTTCTTC. Translated: CASSLVSLENEQFF.

This clone has only a few counts. The rearrangement joins TRBV28 to TRBJ2-3, with 7 nucleotides matching TRBD1. With V trimmed by 4 bases and J by 0 bases, 7 bases remained unmatched. This CDR3 has 16 amino acids. Germline V gene lookup returns CDR1 MDHEN and CDR2 SYDVKM. The chain's CDR3 is CASSSPTGPSTDTQYF. In DNA form, the CDR3 reads TGTGCCAGCAGTTCACCGACAGGGCCTAGCACAGATACGCAGTATTTT.

This clone was detected only a few times. The chain is built from TRBV19 and TRBJ1-2; D remains unclear. V lost 4 bases and J lost 4, with 16 bases in between. The CDR3 length is 15 residues. Germline V lookup: CDR1 LNHDA, CDR2 SQIVND (reference sequence). The CDR3 nucleotides read TGTGCCAGTAGTAAGAGCCCTCAGAATTCCTATGGCTACACCTTC. Amino acid sequence: CASSKSPQNSYGYTF.

In this sample, this clone turned up many times. The V gene is TRBV18, the J gene TRBJ2-1; D perhaps matches TRBD2 (6 bases). Trimming shortened V by 3 bases and J by 0 bases, and 12 bases separated the two germline ends. The CDR3 is 16 amino acids. The germline V gene encodes CDR1 KGHSH and CDR2 LQKENI. As DNA, the CDR3 is TGTGCCAGCTCACCCGTAGCGGAAAGCTCCTACAATGAGCAGTTCTTC. Translating it yields CASSPVAESSYNEQFF.

The chain uses TRBV28 and TRBJ1-5, with TRBD1 identical over 8 bases. The germline V gene has CDR1 MDHEN and CDR2 SYDVKM. The CDR3 length is 12 residues. Trimming removed 10 bases from V and 5 bases from J; junction bases left unmatched: 4. The CDR3 DNA follows: TGTGCCACCTACAGGGGGTATCAGCCCCAGCATTTT. Translation: CATYRGYQPQHF.

The J gene is TRBJ2-4, the V gene TRBV6-5; possibly TRBD2 for D (5 bases). This CDR3 has 16 residues. Germline V gene sequence: CDR1 MNHEY, CDR2 SVGAGI. Trimming removed 4 bases at V and 10 bases at J, with 23 bases between. CDR3 DNA: TGTGCCAGCAGTTCGATCCCAACGGGAACCCACCAGATTCAGTACTTC. Protein: CASSSIPTGTHQIQYF.

This clone was picked up a small number of times. V gene TRBV5-1 combines with J gene TRBJ2-4; D gene unclear. The germline V and J ends were trimmed by 0 bases and 9 bases, with 10 bases remaining between them. The CDR3 has 13 residues. The germline V gene encodes CDR1 SGHRS and CDR2 YFSETQ. The CDR3 nucleotides read TGCGCCAGCAGCTTGGGACCCGAAGGCATTCAGTACTTC. Protein: CASSLGPEGIQYF.

This clone occurred a few times. The chain has TRBV7-2 and TRBJ2-1; D may be TRBD1 (6 bases). CDR3 size: 14 residues. Germline assignment: CDR1 SGHTA and CDR2 FQGNSA. The V and J ends lost 6 bases and 3 bases respectively, with 12 bases between them. CDR3 sequence (DNA): TGTGCCAGCAGTCGGGACACGCACTACAATGAGCAGTTCTTC. Translation gives CASSRDTHYNEQFF.

This clone was counted only a few times. The CDR3 protein is CASSSAGVNYGYTF. Written as DNA, the CDR3 is TGTGCCAGCAGCTCTGCCGGGGTCAACTATGGCTACACCTTC. The V call is TRBV11-1, the J call TRBJ1-2; D remains unclear. Trimming pared 4 bases from V and 2 bases from J, leaving 11 bases between. CDR3 size: 14 residues. Germline CDR1 and CDR2: SGHAT and FQDESV (reference sequence).

This clone was seen at least ten times. V usage is TRBV5-1 and J usage is TRBJ1-1; TRBD1 matches 8 bases. Germline lookup yields CDR1 SGHRS and CDR2 YFSETQ. V lost 4 bases and J lost 3; bases outside the gene matches: 2. This CDR3 has 13 residues. The CDR3 protein is CASSGQGHTEAFF. The CDR3 DNA is TGCGCCAGCAGCGGACAGGGACACACTGAAGCTTTCTTT.

The sample holds many counts of this clone. The J gene is TRBJ2-2, the V gene TRBV28; 8 positions agree with TRBD1. Germline V gene sequence: CDR1 MDHEN, CDR2 SYDVKM. J was trimmed by 1 base and V by 6 bases; bases with no gene match: 4. The CDR3 loop spans 15 amino acids. The CDR3 DNA is TGTGCCAGCAGCCTCGGGACAGGGAACACCGGGGAGCTGTTTTTT. Translating gives CASSLGTGNTGELFF.

The rearrangement joins TRBV29-1 to TRBJ2-1; D ambiguous. Germline loops: CDR1 SQVTM, CDR2 ANQGSEA. There are 12 residues in the CDR3. The V end was cut by 4 bases, the J end by 9 bases, with 13 bases between. In DNA form, the CDR3 reads TGCAGCGTTGTCCCAATTCAAACTGAGCAGTTCTTC. Its translation: CSVVPIQTEQFF.

This clone was observed a few times. The chain has TRBV28 and TRBJ1-4; D is ambiguous. From germline, CDR1 is MDHEN and CDR2 SYDVKM. Trimming pared 3 bases from V and 6 bases from J, leaving 8 bases between. The CDR3 runs 13 residues. CDR3 sequence: CASSFTSHEKLFF. The CDR3 DNA is TGTGCCAGCAGTTTCACATCGCATGAAAAACTGTTTTTT.

This clone came up many times. V gene TRBV28 combines with J gene TRBJ1-1; D gene uncertain. The ends were cut back, 6 bases at V and 7 bases at J, with 12 bases in the middle. Looked up from germline, CDR1 is MDHEN and CDR2 is SYDVKM. CDR3 length: 12 amino acids. The CDR3 coding sequence is TGTGCCAGCAGGCTAAGCTCAGTTGAAGCTTTCTTT. Its protein is CASRLSSVEAFF.

In its sample, this clone was seen many times. The rearrangement joins TRBV5-1 to TRBJ2-5; 7 bases are a match to TRBD1. Germline V gene sequence: CDR1 SGHRS, CDR2 YFSETQ. This CDR3 comprises 15 residues. Trimming took 0 bases from V and 4 from J; bases not matched to a gene: 6. CDR3 DNA: TGCGCCAGCAGCTTGGCCTTGTCAGGGGGAGAGACCCAGTACTTC. Translating it yields CASSLALSGGETQYF.

This clone appeared a few times. V is TRBV7-2 and J is TRBJ2-2; 10 bases are a match to TRBD2. The CDR3 length is 14 residues. With 8 bases clipped from V and 5 bases from J, the junction kept 5 bases outside the gene matches. Germline V CDR1 and CDR2: SGHTA, FQGNSA. The CDR3 loop is CASLAGVQTGELFF. CDR3 DNA: TGTGCCAGCCTAGCGGGAGTACAGACCGGGGAGCTGTTTTTT. Full variable domain (outside the CDR3, taken from reference TRBV7-2 and TRBJ2-2): GAGVSQSPSNKVTEKGKDVELRCDPISGHTALYWYRQSLGQGLEFLIYFQGNSAPDKSGLPSDRFSAERTGGSVSTLTIQRTQQEDSAVYLCASLAGVQTGELFFGEGSRLTVL.

The table lists this clone with a few counts. V gene TRBV27 combines with J gene TRBJ1-2, with D possibly matching TRBD1 (6 bases). The CDR3 consists of 15 residues. V was shortened by 0 bases and J by 8 bases, with 16 bases between the two germline ends. Per the germline V gene, CDR1 is MNHEY and CDR2 is SMNVEV (reference sequence). CDR3 bases: TGTGCCAGCAGTTTATCCCTAGACAGGAGTTCGGGCTACACCTTC. It encodes CASSLSLDRSSGYTF.

This clone came up a few times. Here the CDR3 DNA reads TGTGCCAGCTCATCATATTGGGGCGATACGCAGTATTTT. Translation: CASSSYWGDTQYF. The chain joins TRBV18 to TRBJ2-3, with a tentative D call TRBD1 (5 bases). V lost 5 bases and J lost 6, with 12 bases in between. Germline values: CDR1 KGHSH, CDR2 LQKENI. There are 13 residues in the CDR3.

This clone showed up just a few times. This chain joins TRBV13 and TRBJ1-2, with D unclear. There are 17 residues in the CDR3. Germline V lookup: CDR1 PRHDT, CDR2 FYEKMQ (reference sequence). V dropped 3 bases and J dropped 5 bases, with 22 bases sitting between them. CDR3 DNA: TGTGCCAGCAGCTTTTATGGTTCGGGCCTCGGGAGTTATGGCTACACCTTC. It translates to CASSFYGSGLGSYGYTF.

This clone was seen more than once but under ten times. The rearrangement joins TRBV11-2 to TRBJ2-6; the D gene is possibly TRBD1 (5 bases). Trimming shortened V by 5 bases and J by 4 bases, and 24 bases separated the two germline ends. Germline V gene lookup returns CDR1 SGHAT and CDR2 FQNNGV. This CDR3 contains 19 residues. CDR3 nucleotide sequence: TGTGCCAGCAGCCCGCAGGTGACAGACCCCCTGGGGGGGGCCAACGTCCTGACTTTC. This codes for CASSPQVTDPLGGANVLTF.

The rearrangement uses TRBV7-8 and TRBJ2-6, with 10 bases identical to TRBD2. The CDR3 spans 21 residues. The junction had 14 bases not matched to a gene; V was cut back by 3 bases and J by 0 bases. CDR1 SGHVS and CDR2 FQNEAQ come from the germline V gene. CDR3 bases: TGTGCCAGCAGCTTCAGACTAGCGGGCTACCAAAAGAGCTCTGGGGCCAACGTCCTGACTTTC. This gives the protein CASSFRLAGYQKSSGANVLTF.

This clone was seen more than once but under ten times. The chain employs TRBV29-1 and TRBJ1-1; D is possibly TRBD1 (5 bases). The length of the CDR3 is 12 residues. Germline CDR1 is SQVTM and CDR2 is ANQGSEA. V shed 6 bases and J shed 7 bases, with 15 bases lying between them. In DNA form, the CDR3 reads TGCAGCGTCAGACTCCAGGGAAATGAAGCTTTCTTT. Translating gives CSVRLQGNEAFF.

This rearrangement joins TRBV27 to TRBJ1-4; the D is unclear. V was clipped by 8 bases and J by 5 bases, with 3 bases between them. Germline loops: CDR1 MNHEY, CDR2 SMNVEV (reference sequence). This CDR3 comprises 10 residues. CDR3 sequence: CASFNEKLFF. The CDR3 nucleotides are TGTGCCAGCTTCAATGAAAAACTGTTTTTT.

The sample holds a few counts of this clone. The J gene is TRBJ1-2, the V gene TRBV27, with D unresolved. Per germline, CDR1 MNHEY and CDR2 SMNVEV (reference sequence). The CDR3 has 11 amino acids. The ends were cut back, 6 bases at V and 8 bases at J, with 10 bases in the middle. CDR3 in amino acids: CASRSVAGYTF. CDR3 DNA: TGTGCCAGCAGGTCGGTCGCGGGCTACACCTTC.

This clone has just a few counts. The genes are TRBV7-2 and TRBJ2-6, with TRBD2 as a possible D gene (5 bases). With 5 bases removed from V and 0 bases from J, the gap between germline ends came to 14 bases. The CDR3 covers 17 residues. The germline V gene has CDR1 SGHTA and CDR2 FQGNSA. The CDR3 DNA reads as TGTGCCAGCAGCCCGTCCATGAGGGTCTCTGGGGCCAACGTCCTGACTTTC. Translating it yields CASSPSMRVSGANVLTF.

This clone was seen a handful of times. This chain connects TRBV28 to TRBJ2-7, with TRBD2 matching 10 bases. This CDR3 region has 19 residues. Unmatched junction bases numbered 14, after V lost 3 bases and J lost 0 bases. Per germline, CDR1 MDHEN and CDR2 SYDVKM. The CDR3 loop reads CASSFGILLASGSSYEQYF. The CDR3 nucleotides read TGTGCCAGCAGTTTCGGCATTCTCTTAGCTAGCGGGAGCTCCTACGAGCAGTACTTC.